This is a list of T cell receptor beta chains from one sample in a study of T cells of healthy individuals. TCRdb itself ran the 5' RACE reads through MiXCR, one entry per CDR3 protein. In the table there are about 100,000 distinct CDR3 sequences, around 17% of which are singletons. All receptors derive from a human donor in good health. Each CDR3 is given with its conserved first and last residue. Each record gives: CDR3 DNA, CDR3 protein, D gene, J gene, clone size, V gene. The D gene is left open where the match is weak. Only some rows state a clone size, as once, few, many or a class for expanded clones.

cdr3_nt: TGCAGTGCTAGCGGGGCGCGAGATACGCAGTATTTT
cdr3_aa: CSASGARDTQYF
d_call: -
j_call: TRBJ2-3
clone_size: few
v_call: TRBV20-1

cdr3_nt: TGCAGTGCCGCCACAGGGGGAACTCCCGAGACCCAGTACTTC
cdr3_aa: CSAATGGTPETQYF
d_call: TRBD1
j_call: TRBJ2-5
clone_size: -
v_call: TRBV20-1

cdr3_nt: TGTGCCAGCAGTTACACGGTTTGGAGGGGCGAGAACACTGAAGCTTTCTTT
cdr3_aa: CASSYTVWRGENTEAFF
d_call: -
j_call: TRBJ1-1
clone_size: -
v_call: TRBV6-2/TRBV6-3

cdr3_nt: TGCAGCGTTCACGGCTCTAACTATGGCTACACCTTC
cdr3_aa: CSVHGSNYGYTF
d_call: -
j_call: TRBJ1-2
clone_size: many
v_call: TRBV29-1

cdr3_nt: TGTGCCATCAAACCGGGACTAGAATTATACTACGAGCAGTACTTC
cdr3_aa: CAIKPGLELYYEQYF
d_call: TRBD2
j_call: TRBJ2-7
clone_size: -
v_call: TRBV10-3

cdr3_nt: TGTGCCAGCAGCCCCCGGGTCTACGAGCAGTACTTC
cdr3_aa: CASSPRVYEQYF
d_call: -
j_call: TRBJ2-7
clone_size: few
v_call: TRBV7-9

cdr3_nt: TGTGCCAGCGTAGGACTAGCCAGAAGCTCCTACAATGAGCAGTTCTTC
cdr3_aa: CASVGLARSSYNEQFF
d_call: TRBD2
j_call: TRBJ2-1
clone_size: many
v_call: TRBV2

cdr3_nt: TGTGCCAGCAGCCCCCGGGGGGAGGAGGCCAGCTCCTACGAGCAGTACTTC
cdr3_aa: CASSPRGEEASSYEQYF
d_call: TRBD2
j_call: TRBJ2-7
clone_size: -
v_call: TRBV4-2

cdr3_nt: TGCGCCAGCAGCCAAGAGCGGCAGTATGAGCAGTTCTTC
cdr3_aa: CASSQERQYEQFF
d_call: -
j_call: TRBJ2-1
clone_size: -
v_call: TRBV4-3

cdr3_nt: TGTGCCAGCCTGGGGACTATGCCCTACGAGCAGTACTTC
cdr3_aa: CASLGTMPYEQYF
d_call: TRBD2
j_call: TRBJ2-7
clone_size: -
v_call: TRBV27

cdr3_nt: TGCAGTGCCCTCTGGCCCCGTTCCGGGGAGCTGTTTTTT
cdr3_aa: CSALWPRSGELFF
d_call: -
j_call: TRBJ2-2
clone_size: -
v_call: TRBV20-1

cdr3_nt: TGTGCCAGTAGCAATCCCAGGACGAACACTGAAGCTTTCTTT
cdr3_aa: CASSNPRTNTEAFF
d_call: -
j_call: TRBJ1-1
clone_size: -
v_call: TRBV19

cdr3_nt: TGTGCCAGCAGGGACCTGGGGACCTCCTACACAGATACGCAGTATTTT
cdr3_aa: CASRDLGTSYTDTQYF
d_call: -
j_call: TRBJ2-3
clone_size: few
v_call: TRBV2

cdr3_nt: TGTGCCAGCAGTTGGGGACCTTTAGAGACCCAGTACTTC
cdr3_aa: CASSWGPLETQYF
d_call: -
j_call: TRBJ2-5
clone_size: -
v_call: TRBV12-3/TRBV12-4

cdr3_nt: TGCGCCAGCAGCTTGGGTCAGGGTAACAATCAGCCCCAGCATTTT
cdr3_aa: CASSLGQGNNQPQHF
d_call: -
j_call: TRBJ1-5
clone_size: few
v_call: TRBV5-1

cdr3_nt: TGCGCCAGCACCCCAGAGGACGGGAGAGGCTACAATGAGCAGTTCTTC
cdr3_aa: CASTPEDGRGYNEQFF
d_call: -
j_call: TRBJ2-1
clone_size: -
v_call: TRBV5-1

cdr3_nt: TGTGCCAGCAGCCCTGACAGGGCCAGCTCCTACGAGCAGTACTTC
cdr3_aa: CASSPDRASSYEQYF
d_call: TRBD1
j_call: TRBJ2-7
clone_size: -
v_call: TRBV11-2

cdr3_nt: TGTGCCAGCAGTGGCCGACAGGGGGCCGGCAATCAGCCCCAGCATTTT
cdr3_aa: CASSGRQGAGNQPQHF
d_call: TRBD1
j_call: TRBJ1-5
clone_size: many
v_call: TRBV28

cdr3_nt: TGTGCCAGCAGATGGACAGGGCAGGGCGAGCAGTACTTC
cdr3_aa: CASRWTGQGEQYF
d_call: TRBD1
j_call: TRBJ2-7
clone_size: -
v_call: TRBV27

cdr3_nt: TGCAGCTTTCAGGAGAGCTCCTACAATGAGCAGTTCTTC
cdr3_aa: CSFQESSYNEQFF
d_call: -
j_call: TRBJ2-1
clone_size: -
v_call: TRBV29-1

cdr3_nt: TGTGCCAGCAGCTACAGGGAACGGATATCTGAAGCTTTCTTT
cdr3_aa: CASSYRERISEAFF
d_call: -
j_call: TRBJ1-1
clone_size: few
v_call: TRBV11-1

cdr3_nt: TGCGCCAGCAAGGGACTAGACACAGATACGCAGTATTTT
cdr3_aa: CASKGLDTDTQYF
d_call: TRBD2
j_call: TRBJ2-3
clone_size: -
v_call: TRBV5-1

cdr3_nt: TGCGCCAGCAGCCCTTACAGGGGTTCGACTTTTTTGAACACTGAAGCTTTCTTT
cdr3_aa: CASSPYRGSTFLNTEAFF
d_call: TRBD1
j_call: TRBJ1-1
clone_size: many
v_call: TRBV4-1

cdr3_nt: TGTGCCAGCAGTCCGGACAGGGTAGACAAAAACATTCAGTACTTC
cdr3_aa: CASSPDRVDKNIQYF
d_call: TRBD1
j_call: TRBJ2-4
clone_size: -
v_call: TRBV12-3/TRBV12-4

cdr3_nt: TGTGCCAGCATCACAGACAGTCGCTCTGGAAACACCATATATTTT
cdr3_aa: CASITDSRSGNTIYF
d_call: -
j_call: TRBJ1-3
clone_size: many
v_call: TRBV12-3/TRBV12-4

cdr3_nt: TGCGCCAGCAGCCAAGATTCGTCAAGCCCAAATACGCAGTATTTT
cdr3_aa: CASSQDSSSPNTQYF
d_call: -
j_call: TRBJ2-3
clone_size: -
v_call: TRBV4-1

cdr3_nt: TGCGCCAGCAGCTTGCTCACAGGGGGCACTGAAGCTTTCTTT
cdr3_aa: CASSLLTGGTEAFF
d_call: TRBD1
j_call: TRBJ1-1
clone_size: few
v_call: TRBV5-1

cdr3_nt: TGTGCCAGCAGCCCCAGGATACAGGGGGCGGTAACTGAAGCTTTCTTT
cdr3_aa: CASSPRIQGAVTEAFF
d_call: TRBD1
j_call: TRBJ1-1
clone_size: -
v_call: TRBV28

cdr3_nt: TGTGCCAGCAGCTCGACGGACAGTCGCACTGAAGCTTTCTTT
cdr3_aa: CASSSTDSRTEAFF
d_call: -
j_call: TRBJ1-1
clone_size: many
v_call: TRBV9

cdr3_nt: TGTGCCAGCAGTTACTCGATTCGGGCTTCGGGGTACACCTTC
cdr3_aa: CASSYSIRASGYTF
d_call: -
j_call: TRBJ1-2
clone_size: -
v_call: TRBV6-6

cdr3_nt: TGTGCCAGCAGTTCCTCGGACGGGAAAAACACAGATACGCAGTATTTT
cdr3_aa: CASSSSDGKNTDTQYF
d_call: -
j_call: TRBJ2-3
clone_size: many
v_call: TRBV6-2/TRBV6-3

cdr3_nt: TGTGCCAGCAGCTTTGGGACAGGCCACACAGATACGCAGTATTTT
cdr3_aa: CASSFGTGHTDTQYF
d_call: TRBD1
j_call: TRBJ2-3
clone_size: once
v_call: TRBV5-6

cdr3_nt: TGCGCCAGCAGCAACCTCCTACAGGGGGTTTCCTACGAGCAGTACTTC
cdr3_aa: CASSNLLQGVSYEQYF
d_call: TRBD1
j_call: TRBJ2-7
clone_size: -
v_call: TRBV5-1

cdr3_nt: TGTGCCAGCCTGAGCGGCTACACCTTC
cdr3_aa: CASLSGYTF
d_call: -
j_call: TRBJ1-2
clone_size: -
v_call: TRBV2

cdr3_nt: TGCAGCGTTGGTGCCCCGACAGGGGCAGGCAATGAGCAGTTCTTC
cdr3_aa: CSVGAPTGAGNEQFF
d_call: TRBD1
j_call: TRBJ2-1
clone_size: -
v_call: TRBV29-1

cdr3_nt: TGTGCCAGCAGCTACGGGGGCACTGAAGCTTTCTTT
cdr3_aa: CASSYGGTEAFF
d_call: -
j_call: TRBJ1-1
clone_size: many
v_call: TRBV5-6

cdr3_nt: TGTGCCAGCAGTTACTCGGGACAGGGGGGAGGAGCTTTCTTT
cdr3_aa: CASSYSGQGGGAFF
d_call: TRBD1
j_call: TRBJ1-1
clone_size: -
v_call: TRBV6-5

cdr3_nt: TGTGCCAGTACGCCGAATCTAGCGGGAGTATACAATGAGCAGTTCTTC
cdr3_aa: CASTPNLAGVYNEQFF
d_call: TRBD2
j_call: TRBJ2-1
clone_size: -
v_call: TRBV19

cdr3_nt: TGTGCCAGCAGCGCGGGACAGCTTAATTCACCCCTCCACTTT
cdr3_aa: CASSAGQLNSPLHF
d_call: TRBD1
j_call: TRBJ1-6
clone_size: few
v_call: TRBV11-2

cdr3_nt: TGTGCCAGCAGCCCTTTAGCGGCGGCTAATGAAAAACTGTTTTTT
cdr3_aa: CASSPLAAANEKLFF
d_call: -
j_call: TRBJ1-4
clone_size: -
v_call: TRBV5-5

cdr3_nt: TGTGCCAGCAGTTGGGACAGCCACAATGAGCAGTTCTTC
cdr3_aa: CASSWDSHNEQFF
d_call: TRBD1
j_call: TRBJ2-1
clone_size: -
v_call: TRBV6-2/TRBV6-3

cdr3_nt: TGTGCCAGCAGGGATCTGGCGGGAGACACCGGGGAGCTGTTTTTT
cdr3_aa: CASRDLAGDTGELFF
d_call: TRBD2
j_call: TRBJ2-2
clone_size: many
v_call: TRBV6-1

cdr3_nt: TGTGCCAGCAGTGTTGAGGTTTGGGAAAAACTGTTTTTT
cdr3_aa: CASSVEVWEKLFF
d_call: -
j_call: TRBJ1-4
clone_size: -
v_call: TRBV2

cdr3_nt: TGTGCCACCAGCAGAGTGAGGGATACGCAGTATTTT
cdr3_aa: CATSRVRDTQYF
d_call: -
j_call: TRBJ2-3
clone_size: -
v_call: TRBV15

cdr3_nt: TGTGCCAGCAGTCCCGCAGGGGTTGGGGAGACCCAGTACTTC
cdr3_aa: CASSPAGVGETQYF
d_call: -
j_call: TRBJ2-5
clone_size: many
v_call: TRBV12-3/TRBV12-4

cdr3_nt: TGTGCCAGCAGCCTAACGACCCAGAGGCAGGAGACCCAGTACTTC
cdr3_aa: CASSLTTQRQETQYF
d_call: -
j_call: TRBJ2-5
clone_size: -
v_call: TRBV7-2

cdr3_nt: TGCAGTGCTATAGCCGGGATGAGCTCCTACAATGAGCAGTTCTTC
cdr3_aa: CSAIAGMSSYNEQFF
d_call: -
j_call: TRBJ2-1
clone_size: -
v_call: TRBV20-1

cdr3_nt: TGTGCCAGCAGCCTCCACAGGGGGACGGACACCGGGGAGCTGTTTTTT
cdr3_aa: CASSLHRGTDTGELFF
d_call: TRBD1
j_call: TRBJ2-2
clone_size: many
v_call: TRBV7-9

cdr3_nt: TGCAGCGTTGGTAGGAACACCGGGGAGCTGTTTTTT
cdr3_aa: CSVGRNTGELFF
d_call: -
j_call: TRBJ2-2
clone_size: -
v_call: TRBV29-1

cdr3_nt: TGTGCCAGCAGTTACTCGAGGACTAGCGATGGGGGGTACAATGAGCAGTTCTTC
cdr3_aa: CASSYSRTSDGGYNEQFF
d_call: TRBD2
j_call: TRBJ2-1
clone_size: many
v_call: TRBV6-6

cdr3_nt: TGCGCCAGCAGCCCGACAGGGGTCTCTGGAAACACCATATATTTT
cdr3_aa: CASSPTGVSGNTIYF
d_call: TRBD1
j_call: TRBJ1-3
clone_size: -
v_call: TRBV5-1

cdr3_nt: TGTGCCACCAGAGCGAGTGGGACAGGGGCCGGAGGCTACACCTTC
cdr3_aa: CATRASGTGAGGYTF
d_call: TRBD1
j_call: TRBJ1-2
clone_size: many
v_call: TRBV24-1

cdr3_nt: TGCGCCAGCAGCCTAGAAGGGGCCGCAGATACGCAGTATTTT
cdr3_aa: CASSLEGAADTQYF
d_call: -
j_call: TRBJ2-3
clone_size: few
v_call: TRBV5-1

cdr3_nt: TGTGCCAGCAGTTCCCAGGGTAATCGGGAGACCCAGTACTTC
cdr3_aa: CASSSQGNRETQYF
d_call: -
j_call: TRBJ2-5
clone_size: many
v_call: TRBV6-2/TRBV6-3

cdr3_nt: TGTGCCAGCAGTGGGGGCCGGGGAACCGGGGAGCTGTTTTTT
cdr3_aa: CASSGGRGTGELFF
d_call: -
j_call: TRBJ2-2
clone_size: -
v_call: TRBV2

cdr3_nt: TGCGCCAGCAGCTTGGGGGGGCCTGAAGCTTTCTTT
cdr3_aa: CASSLGGPEAFF
d_call: -
j_call: TRBJ1-1
clone_size: many
v_call: TRBV5-1